A single sample is the source of the 29 T cell receptor beta chains below, sequenced in a study of regulatory T cells in long-lasting Graves disease (TCRdb year 2021). Library prep was done by multiplex PCR. TCRdb names Illumina HiSeq 4000 as the instrument used. To build TCR beta libraries, CDR3 regions were amplified by Arm-PCR using iRepertoire HTBI primers. Through fastp at Q25 and MiXCR, TCRdb rebuilt clones from the public reads, retaining in-frame beta chains. One record per CDR3 amino acid sequence lists the most common genes and DNA. Recorded for this sample are some 330,000 distinct CDR3 sequences; approximately 12% of them occurred a single time. The ten largest clones represent 15% to 20% of the sample. According to the study, the label for this sample's time point signals: newly diagnosed GD, antithyroid drugs for less than 3 months. RNA was extracted from PBMCs in TRIzol for both TCR sequencing and RNA sequencing.

This sample was shared with a second study, whose subject was T cells in Graves' hyperthyroidism and ophthalmopathy.

Sequencing was performed on peripheral blood mononuclear cells (PBMCs), taken at new diagnosis, from a patient treated with antithyroid drugs. The receptors derive from a woman younger than 30 with Graves disease. Donor details come from another sample of the same person, matched by shared clones.

This clonotype has more than one count but fewer than ten. The V call is TRBV9, the J call TRBJ2-1, with 7 bases that match TRBD2. Matching the DNA end better, TRBJ2-5 makes the J call doubtful. CDR3 size: 14 residues. Germline values: CDR1 SGDLS, CDR2 YYNGEE. The DNA for the CDR3 is TGTGCCAGCAGCTCCCGAACGGGGGGAGAGACCCAGTACTTC. Protein product: CASSSRTGGETQYF.

This clonotype was observed many times. The rearrangement links TRBV27 to TRBJ1-1; 8 nucleotides align to TRBD1. Germline CDR1 reads MNHEY; CDR2 reads SMNVEV (reference sequence). The length of the CDR3 is 14 residues. Trimming took 7 bases from V and 3 from J; bases not matched to a gene: 7. CDR3: CASTMTGVHTEAFF. In DNA, the CDR3 is TGTGCCAGCACCATGACAGGGGTGCACACTGAAGCTTTCTTT.

This clonotype was found many times. This chain links TRBV29-1 with TRBJ2-1, with 9 bases aligning to TRBD1. The length of the CDR3 is 14 residues. Germline V CDR1 and CDR2: SQVTM, ANQGSEA. Germline trimming cut 7 bases from V and 4 bases from J; bases unmatched to any gene: 8. DNA for the CDR3: TGCAGCGCCTCGGACAGGGGAAGGTACAATGAGCAGTTCTTC. It encodes CSASDRGRYNEQFF.

At least ten counts were recorded for this clonotype. J is TRBJ2-1 and V is TRBV27; D may be TRBD2 (5 bases). This CDR3 spans 16 amino acids. Deletions cut 4 bases from V and 0 bases from J, with 13 bases between. Germline-derived CDR1 and CDR2 are MNHEY and SMNVEV (reference sequence). The CDR3 loop is CASSSYGESSYNEQFF. CDR3 DNA sequence: TGTGCCAGCAGTTCCTACGGGGAAAGCTCCTACAATGAGCAGTTCTTC.

This clonotype showed up just a few times. The J gene is TRBJ2-3, the V gene TRBV27; no firm D call. The CDR3 length is 13 residues. Germline-derived CDR1 and CDR2 are MNHEY and SMNVEV (reference sequence). V lost 5 bases, J lost 6 bases, and 12 bases lay in between. CDR3 region: CASSLTNLDTQYF. In DNA form, the CDR3 reads TGTGCCAGCAGTCTAACCAACCTGGATACGCAGTATTTT.

The chain links TRBV4-1 to TRBJ1-2; D is possibly TRBD1 (5 bases). Looked up from germline, CDR1 is MGHRA and CDR2 is YSYEKL. Deletions cut 0 bases from V and 8 bases from J, with 16 bases between. This CDR3 has 15 residues. Here the CDR3 reads CASSQDEVRGGGYTF. CDR3 sequence (DNA): TGCGCCAGCAGCCAAGATGAGGTCCGGGGCGGAGGCTACACCTTC.

This clonotype was observed a few times. The chain links TRBV6-4 to TRBJ2-3; possibly TRBD2 for D (5 bases). The CDR3 loop spans 18 amino acids. V lost 5 bases and J 2 bases, leaving 23 bases between the germline ends. The germline gives CDR1 MRHNA, CDR2 SNTAGT. The CDR3 coding sequence is TGTGCCAGCAGTCCTCCTCTAAGACTATACCACGCCACAGATACGCAGTATTTT. Translated, it gives CASSPPLRLYHATDTQYF.

This clonotype was seen repeatedly, ten times or more. V and J are TRBV13 and TRBJ2-3, with D possibly being TRBD1 or TRBD2 (7 bases each). The V end lost 3 bases, the J end lost 0 bases, and 16 bases lay between the germline ends. The CDR3 has 17 amino acids. Germline loops: CDR1 PRHDT, CDR2 FYEKMQ (reference sequence). The CDR3 region is CASSFRGGETSTDTQYF. CDR3 nucleotides: TGTGCCAGCAGCTTCAGGGGGGGGGAAACTAGCACAGATACGCAGTATTTT.

The sample holds many counts of this clonotype. This sequence joins TRBV11-2 and TRBJ2-7; D may be TRBD1 or TRBD2 (5 bases each). Germline assignment: CDR1 SGHAT and CDR2 FQNNGV. The V and J ends lost 5 bases and 7 bases respectively, with 18 bases between them. This CDR3 region has 14 residues. The CDR3: CASSPRDRRREQYF. The CDR3 bases are TGTGCCAGCAGCCCCCGGGACCGCAGACGGGAGCAGTACTTC.

As regards this clonotype: A much larger clonotype is one base distant, so this may be a read error. V is TRBV30 and J is TRBJ1-6; D remains unclear. Germline V gives CDR1 GTSNPN, CDR2 SVGIG (reference sequence). This CDR3 contains 12 residues. As DNA, the CDR3 is TGTGCCTGGAGTGTTTTTCATTCACCCCTCTACTTT. Residues: CAWSVFHSPLYF. The full variable domain, with the rest looked up from reference TRBV30 and TRBJ1-6, is SQTIHQWPATLVQPVGSPLSLECTVEGTSNPNLYWYRQAAGRGLQLLFYSVGIGQISSEVPQNLSASRPQDRQFILSSKKLLLSDSGFYLCAWSVFHSPLYFGNGTRLTVT.

This clonotype occurred many times. V usage is TRBV7-8 and J usage is TRBJ1-4; D is unresolved. V lost 3 bases, J lost 8 bases, and 13 bases lay in between. Per germline, CDR1 SGHVS and CDR2 FQNEAQ. The CDR3 spans 14 residues. CDR3 protein: CASSLGRTGEKLFF. Written as DNA, the CDR3 is TGTGCCAGCAGCTTGGGTAGGACGGGAGAAAAACTGTTTTTT.

The CDR3 region has the DNA TGCAGCGTTGTTGGGGACACCGGGGAGCTGTTTTTT. Residues: CSVVGDTGELFF. V and J are TRBV29-1 and TRBJ2-2; the D is unclear. In germline, CDR1 is SQVTM, CDR2 ANQGSEA. CDR3 length: 12 residues. V lost 4 bases and J lost 3, with 6 bases in between.

This clonotype was picked up many times. The chain recombines TRBV20-1 with TRBJ1-2, with 7 bases identical to TRBD1. Germline CDR1 and CDR2: DFQATT and SNEGSKA (reference sequence). The V and J ends lost 1 base and 3 bases, in that order; junction bases with no gene match: 14. The CDR3 contains 17 residues. The CDR3 reads CSARAPHQGGWDYGYTF. CDR3 nucleotide sequence: TGCAGTGCTAGAGCACCTCACCAAGGGGGCTGGGACTATGGCTACACCTTC.

This clonotype came up many times. The chain combines TRBV12-3 or TRBV12-4 with TRBJ2-1, with a possible D match to TRBD2 (7 bases). Trimming pared 7 bases from V and 10 bases from J, leaving 23 bases between. This CDR3 is 15 amino acids long. The CDR3, as DNA: TGTGCCAGCACCTTAGGAATGGGGGGGGCCAGAGAGCAGTTCTTC. Protein sequence: CASTLGMGGAREQFF.

This clonotype was counted only a few times. The genes are TRBV7-2 and TRBJ2-7; D unclear. V was pared by 1 base and J by 2 bases, with 12 bases between. This CDR3 comprises 15 residues. The germline gives CDR1 SGHTA, CDR2 FQGNSA. CDR3 sequence: CASSLDPFSTYEQYF. The CDR3 nucleotides read TGTGCCAGCAGCTTAGACCCCTTTTCCACCTACGAGCAGTACTTC.

This clonotype has a count of ten or more. The chain combines TRBV10-3 with TRBJ2-3; TRBD2 matches at 9 bases. CDR3 length: 15 amino acids. With V trimmed by 5 bases and J by 0 bases, 3 bases remained unmatched. Germline V gives CDR1 ENHRY, CDR2 SYGVKD. CDR3 sequence: CAISQTSGSTDTQYF. CDR3 in DNA: TGTGCCATCAGTCAGACTAGCGGTAGCACAGATACGCAGTATTTT.

This clonotype was found a few times. The rearrangement uses TRBV27 and TRBJ1-6, with a tentative D call TRBD1 (6 bases). This CDR3 is 15 amino acids long. Trimming pared 5 bases from V and 8 bases from J, leaving 16 bases between. In germline, CDR1 is MNHEY, CDR2 SMNVEV (reference sequence). CDR3 residues: CASSPQGRKDSPLHF. The CDR3 DNA reads as TGTGCCAGCAGTCCCCAGGGGAGAAAAGATTCACCCCTCCACTTT.

This clonotype was observed many times. This sequence joins TRBV7-3 and TRBJ2-3; no firm D call. Looked up from germline, CDR1 is SGHTA and CDR2 is FQGTGA. CDR3 length: 15 residues. V was clipped by 2 bases and J by 2 bases, with 11 bases between them. In nucleotides, the CDR3 is TGTGCCAGCAGCTTAGGGCACTTTTACACAGATACGCAGTATTTT. It specifies CASSLGHFYTDTQYF.

The table lists this clonotype with many counts. The chain joins TRBV12-3 or TRBV12-4 to TRBJ1-1, with 11 bases aligning to TRBD1. Losses at the gene ends were 3 bases for V and 1 base for J; bases not matched to a gene: 7. This CDR3 has 17 residues. This chain's CDR3 is CASSLSGTGGTNTEAFF. In nucleotides, the CDR3 is TGTGCCAGCAGTTTGTCCGGGACAGGGGGGACGAACACTGAAGCTTTCTTT.

The chain employs TRBV29-1 and TRBJ2-5; TRBD1 matches 7 bases. This CDR3 has 14 amino acids. Per germline, CDR1 SQVTM and CDR2 ANQGSEA. The chain's CDR3 is CSLSDRDRQETQYF. In DNA form, the CDR3 reads TGCAGTCTCTCGGACCGGGACAGACAAGAGACCCAGTACTTC.

The table lists this clonotype with a few counts. The rearrangement uses TRBV20-1 and TRBJ1-2; 7 nucleotides line up with TRBD1. Losses at the gene ends were 0 bases for V and 11 bases for J; bases not matched to a gene: 24. This CDR3 comprises 18 residues. The germline CDR1 and CDR2 sequences are DFQATT and SNEGSKA (reference sequence). The CDR3 loop is CSARDLGGQSRVSMRYTF. As DNA, the CDR3 is TGCAGTGCTAGAGATCTGGGGGGACAGTCTCGTGTCTCTATGCGGTACACCTTC.

At least ten counts were recorded for this clonotype. The rearrangement links TRBV7-9 to TRBJ1-1; D is perhaps TRBD1 (5 bases). This CDR3 comprises 13 residues. Germline assignment: CDR1 SEHNR and CDR2 FQNEAQ (reference sequence). Trimming stripped 5 bases from V and 4 bases from J, with 11 bases between. The CDR3 DNA reads as TGTGCCAGCAGCCGGCCTGGGGGCACTGAAGCTTTCTTT. It translates to CASSRPGGTEAFF.

This clonotype was counted ten times or more. The chain joins TRBV24-1 to TRBJ2-5, with TRBD2 identical over 10 bases. Looked up from germline, CDR1 is KGHDR and CDR2 is SFDVKD. Trimming removed 1 base from V and 4 bases from J; junction bases left unmatched: 8. The CDR3 is made up of 17 amino acids. The CDR3 reads CATSDLSGLAVGETQYF. The CDR3 DNA sequence: TGTGCCACCAGTGATTTAAGCGGACTAGCGGTGGGAGAGACCCAGTACTTC.

In this sample, this clonotype turned up a few times. This chain connects TRBV28 to TRBJ2-5; D is ambiguous. V gave up 6 bases and J gave up 5 bases, with 7 bases separating them. In germline, CDR1 is MDHEN, CDR2 SYDVKM. This CDR3 has 11 residues. CDR3 nucleotides: TGTGCCAGCAGGGTTTGGGAGACCCAGTACTTC. Translated, it gives CASRVWETQYF.

In this sample, this clonotype turned up many times. The chain links TRBV3-1 to TRBJ1-2; 7 nucleotides match TRBD1. The CDR3 sequence is 13 residues long. CDR1 LGHDT and CDR2 YNNKEL come from the germline V gene (reference sequence). V dropped 2 bases and J dropped 8; count of bases not matched to a gene: 5. CDR3: CASSQNRGGGYTF. The CDR3 DNA follows: TGTGCCAGCAGCCAAAACAGGGGTGGAGGCTACACCTTC.

Regarding this clonotype: This may be a read error: a much more frequent sequence differs by one nucleotide. The chain joins TRBV27 to TRBJ1-2; the D is unclear. V was trimmed by 5 bases and J by 4 bases, leaving 14 bases between them. CDR3 length: 14 amino acids. In germline, CDR1 is MNHEY, CDR2 SMNVEV (reference sequence). The CDR3 sequence is CASSDSTRGYGYTF. DNA of the CDR3: TGTGCCAGCAGTGATTCAACCCGGGGCTATGGCTACACCTTC.

This clonotype was found many times. This chain uses TRBV20-1 with TRBJ2-4; 9 bases agree with TRBD1. Trimming at V came to 4 bases and at J to 2 bases, leaving 3 bases not matched to a gene. The CDR3 contains 14 residues. The germline CDR1 and CDR2 sequences are DFQATT and SNEGSKA (reference sequence). The DNA of the CDR3 is TGCAGTGCTAAAGGGACAGGGACCAAAAACATTCAGTACTTC. Translated, it gives CSAKGTGTKNIQYF.

This clonotype was picked up many times. V usage is TRBV28 and J usage is TRBJ2-7; D unresolved. CDR1 and CDR2 from the germline V gene are MDHEN and SYDVKM. The CDR3 covers 12 residues. The V gene lost 8 bases and the J gene lost 3 bases, with 11 bases spanning the gap. The CDR3 sequence is CASRSRDYEQYF. Here the CDR3 DNA reads TGTGCCAGCCGATCTAGAGACTACGAGCAGTACTTC.

On this clonotype: A far larger clone is a single base away, which makes a read error likely. The chain recombines TRBV15 with TRBJ2-3; 9 bases are shared with TRBD2. The end of the DNA is better explained by TRBJ2-5, so the J call may be wrong. Germline CDR1 and CDR2: LNHNV and YYDKDF (reference sequence). The CDR3 runs 13 residues. CDR3 sequence (DNA): TGTGCCACCAGCGGGATAGCGGGAGAGGCCCAGTACTTC. Protein product: CATSGIAGEAQYF.